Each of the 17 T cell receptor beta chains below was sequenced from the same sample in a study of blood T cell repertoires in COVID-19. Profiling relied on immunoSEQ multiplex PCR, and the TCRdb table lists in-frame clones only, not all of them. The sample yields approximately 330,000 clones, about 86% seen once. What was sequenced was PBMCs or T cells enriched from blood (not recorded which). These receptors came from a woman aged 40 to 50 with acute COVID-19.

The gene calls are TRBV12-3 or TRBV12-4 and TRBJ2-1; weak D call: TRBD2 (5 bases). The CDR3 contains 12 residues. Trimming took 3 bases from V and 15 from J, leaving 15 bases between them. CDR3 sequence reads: CASSFAGSRVFF. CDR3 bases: TGTGCCAGCAGTTTTGCGGGCAGCCGGGTGTTCTTC.

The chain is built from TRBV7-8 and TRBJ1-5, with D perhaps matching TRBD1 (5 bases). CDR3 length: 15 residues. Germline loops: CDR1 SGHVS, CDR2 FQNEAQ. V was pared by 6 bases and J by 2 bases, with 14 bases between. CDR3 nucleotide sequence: TGTGCCAGCAGTTCAGGGTGGACGGGCAATCAGCCCCAGCATTTT. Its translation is CASSSGWTGNQPQHF. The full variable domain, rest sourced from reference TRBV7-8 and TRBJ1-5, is GAGVSQSPRYKVAKRGQDVALRCDPISGHVSLFWYQQALGQGPEFLTYFQNEAQLDKSGLPSDRFFAERPEGSVSTLKIQRTQQEDSAVYLCASSSGWTGNQPQHFGDGTRLSIL.

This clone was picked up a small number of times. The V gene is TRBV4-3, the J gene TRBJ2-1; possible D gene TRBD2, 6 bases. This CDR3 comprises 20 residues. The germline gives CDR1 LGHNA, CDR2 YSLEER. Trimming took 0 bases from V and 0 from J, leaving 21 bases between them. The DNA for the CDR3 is TGCGCCAGCAGCCAAGAAACTGGGTCAACGGGGGAAAGCTCCTACAATGAGCAGTTCTTC. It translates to CASSQETGSTGESSYNEQFF.

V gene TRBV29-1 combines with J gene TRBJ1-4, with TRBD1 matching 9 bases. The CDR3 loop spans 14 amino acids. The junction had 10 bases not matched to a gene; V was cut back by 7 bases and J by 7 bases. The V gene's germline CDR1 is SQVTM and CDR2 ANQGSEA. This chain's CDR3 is CSGSTGGTSEKLFF. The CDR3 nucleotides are TGCAGCGGGTCAACAGGGGGCACGAGTGAAAAACTGTTTTTT.

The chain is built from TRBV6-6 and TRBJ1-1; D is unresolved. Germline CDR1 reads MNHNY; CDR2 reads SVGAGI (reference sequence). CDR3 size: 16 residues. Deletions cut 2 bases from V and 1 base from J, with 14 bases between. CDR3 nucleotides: TGTGCCAGCAGTTACGTGTCGCCTCTTAGGAACACTGAAGCTTTCTTT. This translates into CASSYVSPLRNTEAFF.

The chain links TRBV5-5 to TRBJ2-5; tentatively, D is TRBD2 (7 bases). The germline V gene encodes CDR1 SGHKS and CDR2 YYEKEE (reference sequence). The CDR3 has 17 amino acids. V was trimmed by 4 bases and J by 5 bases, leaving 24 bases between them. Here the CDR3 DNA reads TGTGCCAGCAGCAGGACGTGGGGGGGCGGTAAGCAGGAGACCCAGTACTTC. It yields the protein CASSRTWGGGKQETQYF.

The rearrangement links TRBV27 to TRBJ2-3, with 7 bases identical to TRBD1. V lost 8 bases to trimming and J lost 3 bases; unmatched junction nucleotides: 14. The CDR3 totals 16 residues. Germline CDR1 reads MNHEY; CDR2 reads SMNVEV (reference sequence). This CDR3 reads CASQRGQVLRTDTQYF. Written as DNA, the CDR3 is TGTGCCAGCCAACGTGGACAGGTCCTACGGACAGATACGCAGTATTTT.

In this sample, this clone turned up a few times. The CDR3 here is CASSVPERSVRGLGQHTF. The CDR3 region has the DNA TGTGCCAGCAGCGTACCCGAGCGTAGCGTCAGGGGGTTGGGACAGCACACCTTC. The V and J genes are TRBV9 and TRBJ1-2, with 7 bases identical to TRBD1. Germline trimming cut 1 base from V and 12 bases from J; bases unmatched to any gene: 24. The CDR3 sequence is 18 residues long. Germline CDR1 SGDLS, CDR2 YYNGEE.

DNA for the CDR3: TGTGCCAGCAGCTTAATTGGGCCCACAGGGGGCACTGAAGCTTTCTTT. Residues: CASSLIGPTGGTEAFF. The chain combines TRBV7-6 with TRBJ1-1, with TRBD1 matching 8 bases. V lost 2 bases and J lost 4; bases outside the gene matches: 9. There are 16 residues in the CDR3. Germline CDR1 is SGHVS and CDR2 is FNYEAQ.

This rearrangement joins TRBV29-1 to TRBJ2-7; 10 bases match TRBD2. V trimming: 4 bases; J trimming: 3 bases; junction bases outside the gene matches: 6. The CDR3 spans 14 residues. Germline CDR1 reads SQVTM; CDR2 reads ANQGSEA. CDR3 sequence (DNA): TGCAGCGTTGGGGCTGGACTAGCGGACTACGAGCAGTACTTC. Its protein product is CSVGAGLADYEQYF.

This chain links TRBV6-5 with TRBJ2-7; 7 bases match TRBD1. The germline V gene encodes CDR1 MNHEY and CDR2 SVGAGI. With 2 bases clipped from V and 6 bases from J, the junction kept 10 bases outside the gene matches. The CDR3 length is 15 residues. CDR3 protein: CASSYNRQGLGEQYF. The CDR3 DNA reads TGTGCCAGCAGTTACAACCGACAGGGCTTGGGCGAGCAGTACTTC.

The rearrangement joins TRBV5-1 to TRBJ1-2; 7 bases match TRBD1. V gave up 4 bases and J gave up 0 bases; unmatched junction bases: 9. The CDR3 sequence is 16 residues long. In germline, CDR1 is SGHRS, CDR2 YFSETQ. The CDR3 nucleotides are TGCGCCAGCAGCCCACCAGGGGGTAGTGCTAACTATGGCTACACCTTC. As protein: CASSPPGGSANYGYTF.

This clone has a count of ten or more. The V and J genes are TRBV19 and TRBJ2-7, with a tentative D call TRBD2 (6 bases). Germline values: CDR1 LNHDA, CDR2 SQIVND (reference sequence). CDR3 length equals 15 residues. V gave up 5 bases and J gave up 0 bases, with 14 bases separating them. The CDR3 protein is CASSSPGVSSYEQYF. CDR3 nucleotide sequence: TGTGCCAGTAGTTCGCCGGGAGTTAGCTCCTACGAGCAGTACTTC.

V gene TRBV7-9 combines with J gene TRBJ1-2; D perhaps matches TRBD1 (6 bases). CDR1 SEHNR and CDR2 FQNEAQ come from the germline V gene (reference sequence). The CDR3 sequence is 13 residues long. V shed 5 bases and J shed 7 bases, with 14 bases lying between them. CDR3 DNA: TGTGCCAGCAGCAACACAGGGTTGGGTGGCTACACCTTC. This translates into CASSNTGLGGYTF. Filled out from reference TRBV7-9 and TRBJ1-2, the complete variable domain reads DTGVSQNPRHKITKRGQNVTFRCDPISEHNRLYWYRQTLGQGPEFLTYFQNEAQLEKSRLLSDRFSAERPKGSFSTLEIQRTEQGDSAMYLCASSNTGLGGYTFGSGTRLTVV.

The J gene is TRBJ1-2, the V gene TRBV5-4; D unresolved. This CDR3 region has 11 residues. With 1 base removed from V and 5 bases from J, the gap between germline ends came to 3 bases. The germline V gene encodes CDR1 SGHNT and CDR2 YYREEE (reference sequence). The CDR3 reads CASSLYYGYTF. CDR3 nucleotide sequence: TGTGCCAGCAGCTTGTATTATGGCTACACCTTC.

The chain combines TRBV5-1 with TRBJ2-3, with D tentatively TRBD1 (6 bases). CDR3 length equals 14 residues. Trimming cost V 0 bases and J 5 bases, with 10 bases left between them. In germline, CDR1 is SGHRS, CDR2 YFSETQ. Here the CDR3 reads CASSLGGQRDTQYF. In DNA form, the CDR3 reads TGCGCCAGCAGCTTGGGAGGACAGAGAGATACGCAGTATTTT.

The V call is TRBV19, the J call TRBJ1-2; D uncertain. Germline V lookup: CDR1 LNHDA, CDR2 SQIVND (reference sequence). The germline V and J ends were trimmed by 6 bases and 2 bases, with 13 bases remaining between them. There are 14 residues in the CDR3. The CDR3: CASSKDIRNYGYTF. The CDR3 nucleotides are TGTGCCAGTAGCAAAGACATTCGGAACTATGGCTACACCTTC.